The 4 T cell receptor beta chains in this list originate from one sample, sequenced in a study of OX40 agonist ivuxolimab in advanced cancers. Produced via immunoSEQ multiplex PCR; TCRdb's table is partial and in-frame only. The sample yields 70,000 to 75,000 clones, roughly 82% seen once. The sequences come from CD4+ or CD8+ T cells sorted from blood, collected in a trial of the OX40 agonist ivuxolimab. Every receptor here comes from an adult with an advanced solid tumor such as melanoma, head and neck, liver or kidney cancer.

This clone was found once. The rearrangement links TRBV29-1 to TRBJ2-2; weak D call: TRBD2 (5 bases). Trimming shortened V by 5 bases and J by 4 bases, and 14 bases separated the two germline ends. Germline V gene data show CDR1 as SQVTM and CDR2 as ANQGSEA. The CDR3 totals 14 residues. DNA of the CDR3: TGCAGCGTTCGGGAAGGAACTTTCACCGGGGAGCTGTTTTTT. It translates to CSVREGTFTGELFF.

DNA of the CDR3: TGCGCCAGCAACCCGCCCTCCCCCTACAATGAGCAGTTCTTC. Encoded protein: CASNPPSPYNEQFF. The rearrangement joins TRBV5-1 to TRBJ2-1; D is unresolved. CDR1 is SGHRS, CDR2 YFSETQ, per germline. The CDR3 is made up of 14 amino acids. Trimming took off 6 bases at V and 2 bases at J, with 12 bases between the two ends.

The rearrangement uses TRBV6-1 and TRBJ1-1, with unresolved D. CDR3 length equals 12 residues. Germline V CDR1 and CDR2: MNHNS, SASEGT. Trimming cost V 6 bases and J 1 base, with 6 bases left between them. CDR3: CASRWGNTEAFF. The CDR3, as DNA: TGTGCCAGCAGATGGGGGAACACTGAAGCTTTCTTT.

This rearrangement joins TRBV13 to TRBJ1-4, with a weak D call TRBD1 (6 bases). V gave up 5 bases and J gave up 0 bases, with 13 bases separating them. The CDR3 totals 16 residues. The germline V gene has CDR1 PRHDT and CDR2 FYEKMQ (reference sequence). The CDR3, as DNA: TGTGCCAGCAGCCGACAGGTAGTTGCAACTAATGAAAAACTGTTTTTT. It translates to CASSRQVVATNEKLFF.